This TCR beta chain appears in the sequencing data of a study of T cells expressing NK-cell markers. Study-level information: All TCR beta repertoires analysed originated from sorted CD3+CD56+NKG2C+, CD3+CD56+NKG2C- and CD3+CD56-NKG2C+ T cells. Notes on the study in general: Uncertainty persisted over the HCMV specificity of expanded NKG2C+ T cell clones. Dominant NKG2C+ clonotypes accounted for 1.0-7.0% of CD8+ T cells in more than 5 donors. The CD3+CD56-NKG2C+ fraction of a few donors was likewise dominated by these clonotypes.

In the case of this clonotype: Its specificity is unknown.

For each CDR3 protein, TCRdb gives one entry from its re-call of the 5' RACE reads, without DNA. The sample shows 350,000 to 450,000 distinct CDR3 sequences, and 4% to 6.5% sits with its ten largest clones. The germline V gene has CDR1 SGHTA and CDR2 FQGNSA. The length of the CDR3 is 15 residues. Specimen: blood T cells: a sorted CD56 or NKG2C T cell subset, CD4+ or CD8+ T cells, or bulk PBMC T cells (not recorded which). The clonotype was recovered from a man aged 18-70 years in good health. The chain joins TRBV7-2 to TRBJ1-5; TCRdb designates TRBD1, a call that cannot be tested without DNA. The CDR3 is CASSARTAINQPQHF. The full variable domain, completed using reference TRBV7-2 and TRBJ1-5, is GAGVSQSPSNKVTEKGKDVELRCDPISGHTALYWYRQSLGQGLEFLIYFQGNSAPDKSGLPSDRFSAERTGGSVSTLTIQRTQQEDSAVYLCASSARTAINQPQHFGDGTRLSIL.